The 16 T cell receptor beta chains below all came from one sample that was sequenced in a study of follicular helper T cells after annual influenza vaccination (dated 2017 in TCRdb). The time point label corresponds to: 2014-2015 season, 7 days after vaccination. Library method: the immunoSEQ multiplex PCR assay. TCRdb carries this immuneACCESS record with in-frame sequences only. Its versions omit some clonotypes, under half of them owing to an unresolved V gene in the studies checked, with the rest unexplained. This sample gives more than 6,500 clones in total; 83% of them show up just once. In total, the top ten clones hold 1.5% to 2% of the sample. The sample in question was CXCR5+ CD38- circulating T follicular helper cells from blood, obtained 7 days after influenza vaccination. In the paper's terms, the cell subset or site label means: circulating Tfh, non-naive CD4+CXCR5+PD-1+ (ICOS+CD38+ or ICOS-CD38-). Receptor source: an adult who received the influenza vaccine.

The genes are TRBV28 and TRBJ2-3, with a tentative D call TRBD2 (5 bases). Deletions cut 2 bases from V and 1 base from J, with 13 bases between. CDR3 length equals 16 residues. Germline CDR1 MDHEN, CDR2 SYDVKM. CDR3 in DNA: TGTGCCAGCAGTTTAGGACTTAATTGGGGCACAGATACGCAGTATTTT. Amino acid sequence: CASSLGLNWGTDTQYF.

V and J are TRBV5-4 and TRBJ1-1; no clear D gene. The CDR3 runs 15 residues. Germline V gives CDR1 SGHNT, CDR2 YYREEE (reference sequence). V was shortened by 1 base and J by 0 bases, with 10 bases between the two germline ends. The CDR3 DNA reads TGTGCCAGCAGCTTGATTGGAGAGATGAACACTGAAGCTTTCTTT. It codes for CASSLIGEMNTEAFF.

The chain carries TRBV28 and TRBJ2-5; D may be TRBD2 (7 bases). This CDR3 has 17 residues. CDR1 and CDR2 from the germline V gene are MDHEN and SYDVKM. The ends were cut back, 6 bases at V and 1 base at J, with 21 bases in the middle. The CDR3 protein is CASSRGGGHTSQETQYF. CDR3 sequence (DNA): TGTGCCAGCAGCCGAGGGGGGGGACACACCTCCCAAGAGACCCAGTACTTC.

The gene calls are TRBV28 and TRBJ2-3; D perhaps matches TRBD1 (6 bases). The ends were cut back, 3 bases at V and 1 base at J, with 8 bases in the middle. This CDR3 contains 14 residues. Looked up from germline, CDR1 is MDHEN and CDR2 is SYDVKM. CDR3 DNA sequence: TGTGCCAGCAGTTTTGAGGGGGGCACAGATACGCAGTATTTT. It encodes CASSFEGGTDTQYF.

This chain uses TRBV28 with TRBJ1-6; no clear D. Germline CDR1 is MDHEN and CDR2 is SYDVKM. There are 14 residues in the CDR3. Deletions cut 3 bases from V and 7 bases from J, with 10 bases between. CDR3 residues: CASSFLRKNSPLHF. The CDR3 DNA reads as TGTGCCAGCAGTTTTTTAAGAAAAAATTCACCCCTCCACTTT.

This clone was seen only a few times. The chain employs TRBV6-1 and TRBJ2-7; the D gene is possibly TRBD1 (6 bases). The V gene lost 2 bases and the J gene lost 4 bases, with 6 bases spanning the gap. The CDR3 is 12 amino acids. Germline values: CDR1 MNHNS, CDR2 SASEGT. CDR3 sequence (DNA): TGTGCCAGCAGTGAACAGGGGTACGAGCAGTACTTC. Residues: CASSEQGYEQYF.

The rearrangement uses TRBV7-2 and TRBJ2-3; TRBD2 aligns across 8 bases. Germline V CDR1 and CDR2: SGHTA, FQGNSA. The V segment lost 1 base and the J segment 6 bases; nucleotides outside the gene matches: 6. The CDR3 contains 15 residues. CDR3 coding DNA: TGTGCCAGCAGCTTAGTTTTGAGCGGGGGTGATACGCAGTATTTT. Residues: CASSLVLSGGDTQYF.

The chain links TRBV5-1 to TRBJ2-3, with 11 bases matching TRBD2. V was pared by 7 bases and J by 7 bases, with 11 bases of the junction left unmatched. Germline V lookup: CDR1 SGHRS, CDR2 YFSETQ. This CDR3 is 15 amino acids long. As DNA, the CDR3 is TGCGCCAGCGTGGAGGGGACTAGCGGATACTATACGCAGTATTTT. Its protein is CASVEGTSGYYTQYF.

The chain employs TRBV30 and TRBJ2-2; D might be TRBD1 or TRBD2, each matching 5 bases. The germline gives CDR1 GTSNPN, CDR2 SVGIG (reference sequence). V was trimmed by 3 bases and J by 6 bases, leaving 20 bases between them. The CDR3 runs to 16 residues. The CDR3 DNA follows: TGTGCCTGGAGGGGGAGACAAGGGGCGGTGGCCGGGGAGCTGTTTTTT. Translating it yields CAWRGRQGAVAGELFF.

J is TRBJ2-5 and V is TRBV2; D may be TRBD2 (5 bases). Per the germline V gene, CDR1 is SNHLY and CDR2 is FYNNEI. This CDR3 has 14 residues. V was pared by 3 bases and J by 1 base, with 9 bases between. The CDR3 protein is CASSETTTQETQYF. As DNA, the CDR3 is TGTGCCAGCAGTGAGACGACTACCCAAGAGACCCAGTACTTC.

The DNA for the CDR3 is TGCAGTGCTAGTTTTTTTGAAAAACTGTTTTTT. It encodes CSASFFEKLFF. The chain joins TRBV20-1 to TRBJ1-4, with D unclear. The V end lost 3 bases, the J end lost 7 bases, and 6 bases lay between the germline ends. Germline CDR1 is DFQATT and CDR2 is SNEGSKA (reference sequence). There are 11 residues in the CDR3.

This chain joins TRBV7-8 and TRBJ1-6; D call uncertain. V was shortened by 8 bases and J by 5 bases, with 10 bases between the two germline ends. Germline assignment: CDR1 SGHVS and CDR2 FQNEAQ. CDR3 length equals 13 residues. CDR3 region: CASGDNNNSPLHF. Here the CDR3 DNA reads TGTGCCAGCGGAGACAATAATAATTCACCCCTCCACTTT.

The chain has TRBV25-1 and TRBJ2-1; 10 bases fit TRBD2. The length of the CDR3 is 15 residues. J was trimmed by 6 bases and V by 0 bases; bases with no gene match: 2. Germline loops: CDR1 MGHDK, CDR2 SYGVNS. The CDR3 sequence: CASSEYSSGGNEQFF. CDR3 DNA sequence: TGTGCCAGCAGTGAATATTCTAGCGGGGGCAATGAGCAGTTCTTC. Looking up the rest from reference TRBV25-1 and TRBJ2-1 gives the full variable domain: EADIYQTPRYLVIGTGKKITLECSQTMGHDKMYWYQQDPGMELHLIHYSYGVNSTEKGDLSSESTVSRIRTEHFPLTLESARPSHTSQYLCASSEYSSGGNEQFFGPGTRLTVL.

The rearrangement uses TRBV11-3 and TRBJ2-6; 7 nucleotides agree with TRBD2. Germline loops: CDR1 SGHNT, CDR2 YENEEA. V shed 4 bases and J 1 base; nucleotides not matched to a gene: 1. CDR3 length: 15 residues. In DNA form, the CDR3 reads TGTGCCAGCAGCTCGGGGGGTTCTGGGGCCAACGTCCTGACTTTC. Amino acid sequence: CASSSGGSGANVLTF.

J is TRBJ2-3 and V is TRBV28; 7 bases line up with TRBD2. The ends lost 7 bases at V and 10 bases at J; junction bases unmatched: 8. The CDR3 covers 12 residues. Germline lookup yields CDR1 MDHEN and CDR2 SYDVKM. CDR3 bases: TGTGCCAGCACCTCCGGGACTAACGCGCAGTATTTT. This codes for CASTSGTNAQYF.

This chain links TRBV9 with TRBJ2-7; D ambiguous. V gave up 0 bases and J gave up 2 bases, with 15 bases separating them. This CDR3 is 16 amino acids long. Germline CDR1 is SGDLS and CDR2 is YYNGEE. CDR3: CASSVGFGLDAYEQYF. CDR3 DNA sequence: TGTGCCAGCAGCGTAGGGTTCGGGCTAGATGCCTACGAGCAGTACTTC.